This T cell receptor (beta chain) was sequenced for a study of blood T cells in healthy people across ages. This clonotype has at least ten counts. Trimming at V came to 0 bases and at J to 3 bases, leaving 6 bases not matched to a gene. Germline lookup yields CDR1 DFQATT and CDR2 SNEGSKA (reference sequence). The CDR3 loop spans 16 amino acids. For the second PCR, which ran for about 6 to 11 cycles, a sample-barcoded 5' primer and a J-beta primer mix were used. TCRdb reprocessed the 5' RACE reads via MiXCR and lists one record per CDR3 protein. The sample holds about 900,000 distinct CDR3 sequences, approximately 65% seen once.

The rearrangement joins TRBV20-1 to TRBJ2-3, with TRBD2 matching 10 bases. The sequencing sample was made of blood. This TCR was recovered from a man between 25 and 39 years old in good health. Here the CDR3 DNA reads TGCAGTGCTAGAGATCCCCTAGCGGGGGAAACAGATACGCAGTATTTT. It yields the protein CSARDPLAGETDTQYF.